This TCR beta chain derives from a study of OX40 agonist ivuxolimab in advanced cancers. Study background: Patients received ivuxolimab, an agonistic anti-OX40 (CD134) antibody.

Clones were sequenced by immunoSEQ multiplex PCR, and TCRdb holds only the in-frame ones, with some missing. The sample lists tens of thousands of clones; 85% were seen once. The V and J ends lost 2 bases and 4 bases respectively, with 2 bases between them. This CDR3 is built from 12 residues. Germline V CDR1 and CDR2: SGHTA, FQGTGA. V gene TRBV7-3 combines with J gene TRBJ2-2, with D hard to call. Here the sequenced sample was CD4+ or CD8+ T cells sorted from blood, taken in a trial of the OX40 agonist ivuxolimab. This TCR came from an adult with an advanced solid tumor such as melanoma, head and neck, liver or kidney cancer. The chain's CDR3 is CASSLFTGELFF. CDR3 bases: TGTGCCAGCAGCTTATTCACCGGGGAGCTGTTTTTT.